These 28 T cell receptor beta chains share one sample of origin, sequenced in a study of blood T cell repertoires in COVID-19. Sequencing used immunoSEQ multiplex PCR; TCRdb keeps in-frame clones, though not all of them. The sample has 50,000 to 65,000 clones, more than 70% seen once. Sequencing was carried out using peripheral blood. These TCRs come from a human donor in a cohort sampled during active COVID-19.

This clone was detected a few times. The V and J genes are TRBV5-5 and TRBJ2-5, with 8 positions matching TRBD1. CDR3 length equals 14 residues. With V trimmed by 0 bases and J by 5 bases, 3 bases remained unmatched. Germline V gene sequence: CDR1 SGHKS, CDR2 YYEKEE (reference sequence). CDR3 nucleotides: TGTGCCAGCAGCTTGGGGACAGGGAAGGAGACCCAGTACTTC. Protein sequence: CASSLGTGKETQYF.

The rearrangement joins TRBV6-1 to TRBJ1-6, with D perhaps TRBD1 (6 bases). Germline loops: CDR1 MNHNS, CDR2 SASEGT. The CDR3 contains 17 residues. Trimming took off 4 bases at V and 0 bases at J, with 13 bases between the two ends. CDR3 sequence: CASSGPGHSSYNSPLHF. The DNA of the CDR3 is TGTGCCAGCAGTGGACCGGGACATAGCTCCTATAATTCACCCCTCCACTTT.

The rearrangement uses TRBV12-3 or TRBV12-4 and TRBJ1-2, with 9 bases identical to TRBD1. The length of the CDR3 is 13 residues. Losses at the gene ends were 4 bases for V and 4 bases for J; bases not matched to a gene: 1. The CDR3 DNA reads as TGTGCCAGCAGTTGGACAGGGGTCTATGGCTACACCTTC. Its protein product is CASSWTGVYGYTF.

The chain is built from TRBV7-9 and TRBJ1-4; D is undetermined. CDR1 and CDR2 (germline): SEHNR, FQNEAQ (reference sequence). The CDR3 totals 14 residues. The V end lost 4 bases, the J end lost 4 bases, and 10 bases lay between the germline ends. DNA for the CDR3: TGTGCCAGCAGCTACAGTCGAGTTAATGAAAAACTGTTTTTT. It encodes CASSYSRVNEKLFF.

The chain carries TRBV7-9 and TRBJ2-5; 9 bases line up with TRBD1. The CDR3 length is 16 residues. With V trimmed by 5 bases and J by 4 bases, 11 bases remained unmatched. The V gene's germline CDR1 is SEHNR and CDR2 FQNEAQ (reference sequence). As DNA, the CDR3 is TGTGCCAGCAGCCGCGTTGGGACAGGGAGTAGAGAGACCCAGTACTTC. Encoded protein: CASSRVGTGSRETQYF. The entire variable domain, with the rest obtained from reference TRBV7-9 and TRBJ2-5, is as follows: DTGVSQNPRHKITKRGQNVTFRCDPISEHNRLYWYRQTLGQGPEFLTYFQNEAQLEKSRLLSDRFSAERPKGSFSTLEIQRTEQGDSAMYLCASSRVGTGSRETQYFGPGTRLLVL.

V gene TRBV4-1 combines with J gene TRBJ1-5; tentatively, D is TRBD1 (5 bases). The germline CDR1 and CDR2 sequences are MGHRA and YSYEKL. The CDR3 has 17 residues. V was trimmed by 1 base and J by 1 base, leaving 14 bases between them. CDR3 amino acids: CASSQVAGGISNQPQHF. The CDR3 bases are TGCGCCAGCAGCCAAGTAGCCGGGGGGATCAGCAATCAGCCCCAGCATTTT.

This chain links TRBV6-1 with TRBJ2-3, with 9 bases identical to TRBD2. V lost 1 base, J lost 0 bases, and 8 bases stayed unmatched. Germline V gene lookup returns CDR1 MNHNS and CDR2 SASEGT. This CDR3 region has 18 residues. Written as DNA, the CDR3 is TGTGCCAGCAGTGAAGGGCTAGCGGGAAGGGATAGCACAGATACGCAGTATTTT. Its protein product is CASSEGLAGRDSTDTQYF.

This clone has only one observation. The rearrangement joins TRBV2 to TRBJ1-5, with a tentative D call TRBD1 (5 bases). This CDR3 spans 14 amino acids. The germline V gene encodes CDR1 SNHLY and CDR2 FYNNEI. Trimming took 6 bases from V and 7 from J, leaving 16 bases between them. CDR3 bases: TGTGCCAGCAGCCAACAAGGGCAGGGCCAGCCCCAGCATTTT. This translates into CASSQQGQGQPQHF.

Only one count was recorded for this clone. This chain connects TRBV5-1 to TRBJ1-2; 8 bases are a match to TRBD1. CDR1 and CDR2 from the germline V gene are SGHRS and YFSETQ. The CDR3 contains 14 residues. After removal of 3 bases from V and 4 bases from J, the junction contained 5 bases not matched to a gene. The CDR3 is CASSSTGEGYGYTF. The CDR3 DNA is TGCGCCAGCAGCTCGACAGGGGAGGGCTATGGCTACACCTTC.

The gene calls are TRBV9 and TRBJ1-1, with 7 bases aligning to TRBD1. V was clipped by 3 bases and J by 9 bases; unmatched bases: 5. Germline loops: CDR1 SGDLS, CDR2 YYNGEE. The CDR3 sequence is 12 residues long. CDR3 protein: CASSADRDQAFF. DNA for the CDR3: TGTGCCAGCAGCGCCGACAGGGACCAAGCTTTCTTT.

The rearrangement joins TRBV6-5 to TRBJ2-3; no clear D. The CDR3 is made up of 14 amino acids. V lost 7 bases and J 2 bases, leaving 13 bases between the germline ends. CDR1 and CDR2 from the germline V gene are MNHEY and SVGAGI. The CDR3 DNA sequence: TGTGCCAGCATTTCTACCTTTGCCACAGATACGCAGTATTTT. Translated: CASISTFATDTQYF.

The V call is TRBV18, the J call TRBJ1-2; D remains unclear. The CDR3 has 14 amino acids. The V and J ends lost 2 bases and 1 base respectively, with 8 bases between them. CDR1 is KGHSH, CDR2 LQKENI, per germline. CDR3 sequence: CASSPSPDNYGYTF. The CDR3 region has the DNA TGTGCCAGCTCACCATCTCCAGATAACTATGGCTACACCTTC.

This sequence joins TRBV5-1 and TRBJ1-6, with a tentative D call TRBD1 (5 bases). Trimming shortened V by 2 bases and J by 13 bases, and 22 bases separated the two germline ends. The CDR3 runs 16 residues. Germline V gene lookup returns CDR1 SGHRS and CDR2 YFSETQ. The CDR3 is CASSLLSPTRASPLHF. The DNA of the CDR3 is TGCGCCAGCAGCTTATTATCCCCGACCAGGGCGTCGCCCCTCCACTTT. Filled out from reference TRBV5-1 and TRBJ1-6, the complete variable domain reads KAGVTQTPRYLIKTRGQQVTLSCSPISGHRSVSWYQQTPGQGLQFLFEYFSETQRNKGNFPGRFSGRQFSNSRSEMNVSTLELGDSALYLCASSLLSPTRASPLHFGNGTRLTVT.

The chain is built from TRBV11-2 and TRBJ1-1; 7 bases align to TRBD1. The J segment lost 5 bases and the V segment lost 1 base, leaving 7 bases of the junction unmatched. CDR1 is SGHAT and CDR2 is FQNNGV in the germline V gene. The length of the CDR3 is 15 residues. CDR3 residues: CASSLGSGGWTEAFF. The DNA of the CDR3 is TGTGCCAGCAGCTTAGGGTCAGGGGGGTGGACTGAAGCTTTCTTT.

This clone was seen more than once but under ten times. The chain couples TRBV2 to TRBJ2-2; maybe TRBD1 (6 bases). The CDR3 covers 15 residues. Germline V gene lookup returns CDR1 SNHLY and CDR2 FYNNEI. V was shortened by 8 bases and J by 6 bases, with 19 bases between the two germline ends. The CDR3 loop is CASQRRMGAPGELFF. Here the CDR3 DNA reads TGTGCCAGCCAAAGGCGGATGGGGGCTCCCGGGGAGCTGTTTTTT. Together with reference TRBV2 and TRBJ2-2, the CDR3 gives the full variable domain: EPEVTQTPSHQVTQMGQEVILRCVPISNHLYFYWYRQILGQKVEFLVSFYNNEISEKSEIFDDQFSVERPDGSNFTLKIRSTKLEDSAMYFCASQRRMGAPGELFFGEGSRLTVL.

The J gene is TRBJ2-4, the V gene TRBV29-1, with no clear D. V dropped 4 bases and J dropped 1 base, with 8 bases sitting between them. Germline V gene lookup returns CDR1 SQVTM and CDR2 ANQGSEA. The CDR3 totals 13 residues. In nucleotides, the CDR3 is TGCAGCGTTGTTGAGGCGGCCAAAAACATTCAGTACTTC. This gives the protein CSVVEAAKNIQYF.

The CDR3: CASSMSLAGMNTGELFF. As DNA, the CDR3 is TGCGCCAGCAGCATGTCACTAGCGGGAATGAACACCGGGGAGCTGTTTTTT. The J gene is TRBJ2-2, the V gene TRBV5-1, with 10 bases matching TRBD2. The germline gives CDR1 SGHRS, CDR2 YFSETQ. V lost 4 bases, J lost 1 base, and 7 bases stayed unmatched. CDR3 length equals 17 residues.

The chain carries TRBV18 and TRBJ2-2; 10 nucleotides match TRBD1. The germline gives CDR1 KGHSH, CDR2 LQKENI. This CDR3 has 16 amino acids. Unmatched junction bases numbered 4, after V lost 4 bases and J lost 2 bases. The CDR3 DNA follows: TGTGCCAGCTCACAACAGACAGGGGGCAACACCGGGGAGCTGTTTTTT. Protein: CASSQQTGGNTGELFF.

V usage is TRBV6-6 and J usage is TRBJ2-1, with 8 positions matching TRBD2. Germline assignment: CDR1 MNHNY and CDR2 SVGAGI (reference sequence). The CDR3 runs 15 residues. V was pared by 2 bases and J by 4 bases, with 4 bases of the junction left unmatched. The CDR3 reads CASSYRGTRYNEQFF. The DNA for the CDR3 is TGTGCCAGCAGTTACCGGGGGACTAGATACAATGAGCAGTTCTTC.

This chain connects TRBV7-9 to TRBJ1-1, with no clear D. Germline V gives CDR1 SEHNR, CDR2 FQNEAQ (reference sequence). V dropped 11 bases and J dropped 0 bases, with 7 bases sitting between them. This CDR3 is 11 amino acids long. The CDR3 DNA reads TGTGCCTCTTCGGTGAACACTGAAGCTTTCTTT. Translation gives CASSVNTEAFF.

This chain links TRBV5-1 with TRBJ2-3, with D unresolved. The V end lost 5 bases, the J end lost 6 bases, and 16 bases lay between the germline ends. Per the germline V gene, CDR1 is SGHRS and CDR2 is YFSETQ. There are 14 residues in the CDR3. The CDR3 loop reads CASRAFSVPDTQYF. The DNA of the CDR3 is TGCGCCAGCAGAGCCTTCTCGGTCCCGGATACGCAGTATTTT.

The chain joins TRBV18 to TRBJ1-3, with D uncertain. The length of the CDR3 is 12 residues. Deletions cut 2 bases from V and 8 bases from J, with 7 bases between. CDR1 is KGHSH, CDR2 LQKENI, per germline. CDR3 sequence reads: CASSPSRDTIYF. The CDR3 DNA reads as TGTGCCAGCTCACCAAGCCGGGACACCATATATTTT.

The genes are TRBV5-1 and TRBJ2-3, with D unresolved. CDR3 size: 13 residues. V lost 3 bases and J lost 5, with 10 bases in between. Germline-derived CDR1 and CDR2 are SGHRS and YFSETQ. The CDR3 is CASSSYVEDTQYF. CDR3 nucleotide sequence: TGCGCCAGCAGCTCCTACGTCGAAGATACGCAGTATTTT.

The gene calls are TRBV6-1 and TRBJ1-1; D is ambiguous. The CDR3 extends over 14 amino acids. Trimming took off 0 bases at V and 1 base at J, with 6 bases between the two ends. The germline V gene has CDR1 MNHNS and CDR2 SASEGT. CDR3 amino acids: CASSEARGNTEAFF. The CDR3 DNA sequence: TGTGCCAGCAGTGAAGCGCGAGGGAACACTGAAGCTTTCTTT.

This rearrangement joins TRBV4-1 to TRBJ2-4; 14 positions match TRBD2. Losses at the gene ends were 1 base for V and 0 bases for J; bases not matched to a gene: 5. The CDR3 length is 19 residues. Germline lookup yields CDR1 MGHRA and CDR2 YSYEKL. The CDR3 reads CASSQGGTSGGVAKNIQYF. The CDR3 DNA sequence: TGCGCCAGCAGCCAAGGGGGGACTAGCGGGGGAGTAGCCAAAAACATTCAGTACTTC.

The chain employs TRBV5-1 and TRBJ2-1; 8 nucleotides line up with TRBD1. CDR1 SGHRS and CDR2 YFSETQ come from the germline V gene. The CDR3 runs 15 residues. Unmatched junction bases numbered 3, after V lost 4 bases and J lost 0 bases. The CDR3 protein is CASSTDRGSYNEQFF. The CDR3, as DNA: TGCGCCAGCAGCACAGACAGGGGCTCCTACAATGAGCAGTTCTTC.

The chain uses TRBV27 and TRBJ2-5, with D perhaps TRBD1 (6 bases). Between the trimmed V and J ends, which lost 5 bases and 1 base, there was a span of 11 bases. Germline V gene sequence: CDR1 MNHEY, CDR2 SMNVEV (reference sequence). The CDR3 sequence is 14 residues long. The CDR3 is CASSPGTLQETQYF. CDR3 nucleotide sequence: TGTGCCAGCAGTCCCGGGACACTCCAAGAGACCCAGTACTTC.

The rearrangement joins TRBV15 to TRBJ2-2, with D possibly being TRBD1 (5 bases). The CDR3 length is 14 residues. Per germline, CDR1 LNHNV and CDR2 YYDKDF (reference sequence). The V and J ends lost 0 bases and 6 bases respectively, with 8 bases between them. The CDR3 loop is CATSRDRVAGELFF. The CDR3, as DNA: TGTGCCACCAGCAGAGACAGGGTTGCCGGGGAGCTGTTTTTT.